This TCR beta chain was retrieved from a study of blood T cells in healthy people across ages. Together with a sample-barcoded 5' primer, a J-beta primer mix was included in a second PCR lasting about 7 to 11 cycles. MiXCR was run by TCRdb on the 5' RACE reads, yielding one entry per CDR3 protein. The table lists approximately 960,000 distinct CDR3 sequences, 25% to 35% of them singletons, with more than 8.5% in the top ten. This CDR3 is 12 amino acids long. J was trimmed by 9 bases and V by 6 bases; bases with no gene match: 7. The data were also submitted as part of a second study, on T cells of mothers and their children. That publication notes: A few healthy Caucasian mothers, along with their six children, were the donors. The second PCR used the M1S primer, and this primer added sample barcodes and 2-4 random nucleotides.

The V and J genes are TRBV12-3 or TRBV12-4 and TRBJ2-5, with 7 bases identical to TRBD1. Sample: blood. The sequence came from a middle-aged woman in good health. This chain's CDR3 is CASRKGQGAQYF. The CDR3 DNA reads as TGTGCCAGCAGAAAAGGGCAGGGGGCCCAGTACTTC.